The sample holds a few counts of the clone carrying this TCR beta chain. Its cognate antigen is unknown. Sequencing used immunoSEQ multiplex PCR; TCRdb keeps in-frame clones, though not all of them. The top ten clones hold approximately 5.6% of a sample with 250,000 to 350,000 clones, approximately 76% of them seen once. The data belong to a study of cytotoxic CD8 clonotypes in ibrutinib-treated CLL. Study-wide results and limits: With treatment, public clonotypes, which were uncommon, either contracted or remained stable.

The V end was cut by 3 bases, the J end by 5 bases, with 11 bases between. Looked up from germline, CDR1 is MNHEY and CDR2 is SMNVEV (reference sequence). The CDR3 runs to 14 residues. This chain uses TRBV27 with TRBJ2-1, with a tentative D call TRBD1 (6 bases). The sequence came from a human donor with chronic lymphocytic leukemia. Sample: PBMCs, taken at disease progression, from a patient treated with ibrutinib. The CDR3 region is CASSFRDTHNEQFF. Here the CDR3 DNA reads TGTGCCAGCAGTTTCCGGGACACCCACAATGAGCAGTTCTTC.